A single sample gave rise to the 9 T cell receptor beta chains below, sequenced in a study of blood T cell repertoires in COVID-19. Sequenced by immunoSEQ multiplex PCR; TCRdb stores in-frame clones only, minus some. The sample yields under 300,000 clones, 88% seen once. Sequencing input: PBMCs or T cells enriched from blood (not recorded which). These receptors all come from a woman aged 25 to 39 who had recovered from COVID-19.

V usage is TRBV11-2 and J usage is TRBJ2-7, with D perhaps TRBD1 (6 bases). V dropped 3 bases and J dropped 7 bases, with 25 bases sitting between them. This CDR3 comprises 17 residues. The germline V gene encodes CDR1 SGHAT and CDR2 FQNNGV. The CDR3 here is CASSFRTGFGLLGEQYF. In nucleotides, the CDR3 is TGTGCCAGCAGCTTCCGAACAGGGTTTGGGCTATTGGGGGAGCAGTACTTC.

The chain employs TRBV2 and TRBJ1-5; possible D gene TRBD1, 5 bases. V was clipped by 8 bases and J by 5 bases, with 22 bases between them. Germline V CDR1 and CDR2: SNHLY, FYNNEI. The length of the CDR3 is 16 residues. This CDR3 reads CASSSSGRVRYQPQHF. The CDR3, as DNA: TGTGCCAGCTCCTCTTCGGGCAGGGTTCGCTATCAGCCCCAGCATTTT.

The gene calls are TRBV7-3 and TRBJ1-1, with a weak D call TRBD1 (6 bases). The germline V and J ends were trimmed by 0 bases and 5 bases, with 13 bases remaining between them. Germline CDR1 is SGHTA and CDR2 is FQGTGA. CDR3 length equals 15 residues. The CDR3 reads CASSLTPGTRTEAFF. As DNA, the CDR3 is TGTGCCAGCAGCTTAACCCCCGGGACAAGGACTGAAGCTTTCTTT.

This clone appeared a single time. The gene calls are TRBV21-1 and TRBJ2-5; TRBD2 is taken as the D call from the table, unchecked against the DNA. TRBV21-1 is a documented pseudogene. This CDR3 spans 19 amino acids. CDR3 sequence (DNA): TGTGCCAGTGCAGCAAAAAGGACCGATTTGGGCGGGAGCGAAGAGACCCAGTACTTC. This codes for CASAAKRTDLGGSEETQYF.

The chain uses TRBV5-4 and TRBJ2-5; 16 nucleotides line up with TRBD2. The J segment lost 1 base and the V segment lost 4 bases, leaving 4 bases of the junction unmatched. Germline loops: CDR1 SGHNT, CDR2 YYREEE (reference sequence). The CDR3 is made up of 17 amino acids. The CDR3 spells CASSGGTSGGAQETQYF. The CDR3 DNA is TGTGCCAGCAGCGGCGGGACTAGCGGGGGGGCCCAAGAGACCCAGTACTTC. The full variable domain, its missing parts supplied by reference TRBV5-4 and TRBJ2-5, is ETGVTQSPTHLIKTRGQQVTLRCSSQSGHNTVSWYQQALGQGPQFIFQYYREEENGRGNFPPRFSGLQFPNYSSELNVNALELDDSALYLCASSGGTSGGAQETQYFGPGTRLLVL.

The rearrangement uses TRBV5-1 and TRBJ2-3, with TRBD1 identical over 10 bases. The CDR3 length is 16 residues. Germline V gives CDR1 SGHRS, CDR2 YFSETQ. J gave up 4 bases and V 5 bases, and 10 bases lay outside the gene matches. CDR3 in amino acids: CASSYLGTGVPDTQYF. CDR3 sequence (DNA): TGCGCCAGCAGTTATCTGGGGACAGGGGTTCCAGATACGCAGTATTTT.

The V call is TRBV5-6, the J call TRBJ2-7; 7 bases fit TRBD1. V trimming: 6 bases; J trimming: 0 bases; junction bases outside the gene matches: 9. Germline V gene lookup returns CDR1 SGHDT and CDR2 YYEEEE. CDR3 length: 15 amino acids. CDR3 bases: TGTGCCAGCACCCTCCTGCGACAGGGCTCCTACGAGCAGTACTTC. Amino acids: CASTLLRQGSYEQYF.

The chain has TRBV5-6 and TRBJ2-1; 13 bases align to TRBD2. The CDR3 extends over 18 amino acids. Germline assignment: CDR1 SGHDT and CDR2 YYEEEE. V gave up 0 bases and J gave up 10 bases; unmatched junction bases: 13. The CDR3 DNA follows: TGTGCCAGCAGCTTGGCCCACCGACTAGCGGGAGGCCCCGCCGAGCAGTTCTTC. Translating it yields CASSLAHRLAGGPAEQFF. Variable domain in full (rest from reference TRBV5-6 and TRBJ2-1): DAGVTQSPTHLIKTRGQQVTLRCSPKSGHDTVSWYQQALGQGPQFIFQYYEEEERQRGNFPDRFSGHQFPNYSSELNVNALLLGDSALYLCASSLAHRLAGGPAEQFFGPGTRLTVL.

Remarks on this clone: The sample has other DNA sequences that encode this CDR3 too. This rearrangement joins TRBV12-3 or TRBV12-4 to TRBJ2-1; unclear D gene. This CDR3 is 13 amino acids long. V dropped 3 bases and J dropped 3 bases, with 6 bases sitting between them. The CDR3 nucleotides read TGTGCCAGCAGTTTTGTCTACTACAATGAGCAGTTCTTC. Amino acids: CASSFVYYNEQFF.